The rows below give T cell receptor beta chains drawn from one sample of a study of early T cells in non-severe SARS-CoV-2 infection. TCRdb re-called the 5' RACE reads with MiXCR, one entry per CDR3 protein. The sample yields approximately 19,000 distinct CDR3 sequences, roughly 5% seen once. The sequenced material came from whole blood. These receptors were obtained from an adult who was a healthcare worker with PCR-confirmed SARS-CoV-2 infection or an uninfected control (not recorded which). The CDR3 runs from the conserved cysteine through the conserved F or W. Fields, in order: J gene, clone size, V gene, D gene, CDR3 protein, CDR3 DNA. The D gene is left open where the match is weak. Rows give clone size only sometimes, using once, few, many, or a class for an expanded clone.

TRBJ2-1 | many | TRBV7-9 | TRBD2 | CASSLGPSGRYNEQFF | TGTGCCAGCAGCTTAGGACCTAGCGGGAGGTACAATGAGCAGTTCTTC
TRBJ2-1 | medium-sized | TRBV11-2 | TRBD2 | CASRPFPGGSYNEQFF | TGTGCCAGCAGACCCTTTCCGGGGGGCTCCTACAATGAGCAGTTCTTC
TRBJ1-1 | few | TRBV29-1 | NA | CSGEAAGATEAFF | TGCAGCGGTGAAGCGGCAGGGGCCACTGAAGCTTTCTTT
TRBJ1-1 | many | TRBV7-2 | NA | CASSPIQGSTEAFF | TGTGCCAGCAGCCCGATACAGGGAAGCACTGAAGCTTTCTTT
TRBJ2-5 | few | TRBV14 | NA | CASSQDWEETQYF | TGTGCCAGCAGCCAAGATTGGGAAGAGACCCAGTACTTC
TRBJ2-3 | few | TRBV11-3 | TRBD2 | CASSSIGTSTTQYF | TGTGCCAGCAGTTCCATCGGGACTAGTACCACGCAGTATTTT
TRBJ2-1 | few | TRBV5-1 | TRBD2 | CASSLTSGANNEQFF | TGCGCCAGCAGCTTAACTAGCGGAGCCAACAATGAGCAGTTCTTC
TRBJ2-3 | many | TRBV9 | NA | CASSSAEGLGLNTQYF | TGTGCCAGCAGCTCTGCCGAAGGGCTCGGCTTAAATACGCAGTATTTT
TRBJ2-7 | medium-sized | TRBV6-1 | TRBD1 | CASSEDERGRADTYEQYF | TGTGCCAGCAGTGAAGATGAAAGGGGGCGAGCGGACACCTACGAGCAGTACTTC
TRBJ1-1 | few | TRBV6-4 | NA | CASSDLEGKAFF | TGTGCCAGCAGTGATTTGGAGGGAAAAGCTTTCTTT
TRBJ2-3 | medium-sized | TRBV11-2 | NA | CASSPQGSMDTQYF | TGTGCCAGCAGCCCCCAGGGCAGTATGGATACGCAGTATTTT
TRBJ1-5 | medium-sized | TRBV30 | NA | CAWDTGQGLGAQHF | TGTGCCTGGGATACTGGGCAGGGCCTCGGGGCCCAGCATTTT
TRBJ2-1 | medium-sized | TRBV20-1 | NA | CSAYGLNSYNEQFF | TGCAGTGCCTATGGACTGAACTCCTACAATGAGCAGTTCTTC
TRBJ1-2 | medium-sized | TRBV27 | TRBD1 | CASSLSGTGAAYGYTF | TGTGCCAGCAGTTTGTCGGGGACAGGGGCGGCCTATGGCTACACCTTC
TRBJ2-3 | many | TRBV6-2/TRBV6-3 | NA | CASRNTRADTQYF | TGTGCCAGCAGAAACACCAGGGCAGATACGCAGTATTTT
TRBJ2-6 | NA | TRBV6-1 | NA | CASSASQVGHDLSGANVLTF | TGTGCCAGCAGTGCTTCACAGGTAGGACATGACCTCTCTGGGGCCAACGTCCTGACTTTC
TRBJ1-1 | many | TRBV5-5 | NA | CASSSHSGNTEAFF | TGTGCCAGCAGCTCCCATTCCGGGAACACTGAAGCTTTCTTT
TRBJ1-1 | once | TRBV20-1 | NA | CSANGWARDTEAFF | TGCAGTGCGAATGGCTGGGCGCGGGACACTGAAGCTTTCTTT
TRBJ2-1 | NA | TRBV28 | TRBD2 | CASRLMTSGRSYNEQFF | TGTGCCAGCAGACTCATGACTAGCGGGAGATCCTACAATGAGCAGTTCTTC
TRBJ2-1 | medium-sized | TRBV12-3/TRBV12-4 | TRBD2 | CASSLRTSGIAYNEQFF | TGTGCCAGCAGTTTAAGGACTAGCGGGATAGCCTACAATGAGCAGTTCTTC
TRBJ2-1 | few | TRBV7-6 | TRBD1 | CASSPTGGYYNEQSF | TGTGCCAGCAGCCCTACAGGGGGCTACTACAATGAGCAGTCCTTC
TRBJ2-7 | many | TRBV25-1 | NA | CASKKESYEQYF | TGTGCCAGCAAGAAAGAGTCCTACGAGCAGTACTTC
TRBJ1-5 | NA | TRBV6-6 | NA | CASSYSPQPQHF | TGTGCCAGCAGTTACTCACCTCAGCCCCAGCATTTT
TRBJ2-1 | many | TRBV4-1 | NA | CASSQGSVSYNEQFF | TGCGCCAGCAGCCAAGGGTCGGTTTCCTACAATGAGCAGTTCTTC
TRBJ2-5 | medium-sized | TRBV20-1 | TRBD1 | CSAHRDRGKETQYF | TGCAGTGCTCACCGGGACAGGGGGAAAGAGACCCAGTACTTC
TRBJ1-6 | NA | TRBV28 | NA | CASSLLRDNSPLHF | TGTGCCAGCAGTTTACTAAGGGACAATTCACCCCTCCACTTT